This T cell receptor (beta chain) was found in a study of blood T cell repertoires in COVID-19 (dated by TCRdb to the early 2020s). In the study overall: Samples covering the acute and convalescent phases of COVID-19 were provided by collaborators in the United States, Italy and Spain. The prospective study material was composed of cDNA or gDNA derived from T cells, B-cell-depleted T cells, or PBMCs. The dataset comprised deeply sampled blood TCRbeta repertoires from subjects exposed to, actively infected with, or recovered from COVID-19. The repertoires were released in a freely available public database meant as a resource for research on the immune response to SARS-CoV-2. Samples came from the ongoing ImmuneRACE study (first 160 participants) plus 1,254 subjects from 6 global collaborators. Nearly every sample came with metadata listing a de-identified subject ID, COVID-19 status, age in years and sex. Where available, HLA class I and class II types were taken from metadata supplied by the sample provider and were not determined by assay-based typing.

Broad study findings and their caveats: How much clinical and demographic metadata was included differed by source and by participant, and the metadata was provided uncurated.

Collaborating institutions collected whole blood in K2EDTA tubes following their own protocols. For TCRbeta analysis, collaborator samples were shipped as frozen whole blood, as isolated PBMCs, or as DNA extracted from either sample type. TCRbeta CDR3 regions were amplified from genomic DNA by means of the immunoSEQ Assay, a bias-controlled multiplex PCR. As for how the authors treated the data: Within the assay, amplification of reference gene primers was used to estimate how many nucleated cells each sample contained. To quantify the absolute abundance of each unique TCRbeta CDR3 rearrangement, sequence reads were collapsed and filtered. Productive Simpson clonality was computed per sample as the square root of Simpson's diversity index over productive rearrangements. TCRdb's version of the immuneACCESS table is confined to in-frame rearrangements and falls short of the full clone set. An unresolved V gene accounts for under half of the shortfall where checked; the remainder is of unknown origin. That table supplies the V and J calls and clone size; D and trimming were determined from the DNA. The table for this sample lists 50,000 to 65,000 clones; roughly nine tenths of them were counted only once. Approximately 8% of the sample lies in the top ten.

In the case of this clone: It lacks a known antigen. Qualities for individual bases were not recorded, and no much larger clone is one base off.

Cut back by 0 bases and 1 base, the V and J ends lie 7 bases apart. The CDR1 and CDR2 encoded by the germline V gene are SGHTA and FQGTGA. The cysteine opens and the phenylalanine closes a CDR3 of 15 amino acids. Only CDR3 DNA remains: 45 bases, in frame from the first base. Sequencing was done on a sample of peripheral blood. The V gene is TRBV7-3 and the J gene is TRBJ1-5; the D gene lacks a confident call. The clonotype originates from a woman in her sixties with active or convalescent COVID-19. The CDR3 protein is CASSLTPGSNQPQHF. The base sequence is TGTGCCAGCAGCTTAACCCCCGGGAGCAATCAGCCCCAGCATTTT.